The 15 T cell receptor beta chains given below trace back to one sample, sequenced in a study of memory CD4+ T cells and cytomegalovirus serostatus. Profiling relied on immunoSEQ multiplex PCR, and the TCRdb table lists in-frame clones only, not all of them. The sample gives 40,000 or so clones, approximately 78% of which show up once; 0.6% to 0.9% is in the top ten. The sort gate was single viable CD3+CD4+CD8-CD45RO+ cells for memory CD4+ T cells. What was sequenced was memory CD4+ T cells from blood. The receptors were gathered from an adult in good health and CMV-seronegative.

The chain combines TRBV11-3 with TRBJ2-1; 12 bases agree with TRBD2. CDR1 and CDR2 (germline): SGHNT, YENEEA. V shed 5 bases, J shed 7 bases, and the junction held 6 bases outside the gene matches. There are 15 residues in the CDR3. DNA for the CDR3: TGTGCCAGCAGCCCCGGACTAGCGGGGAGGAATGAGCAGTTCTTC. This codes for CASSPGLAGRNEQFF.

The rearrangement links TRBV4-1 to TRBJ2-1, with 11 bases fitting TRBD2. Per the germline V gene, CDR1 is MGHRA and CDR2 is YSYEKL. The V segment lost 6 bases and the J segment 2 bases; nucleotides outside the gene matches: 3. This CDR3 region has 15 residues. CDR3 residues: CASRQLAGAYNEQFF. CDR3 bases: TGCGCCAGCAGACAACTAGCGGGGGCCTACAATGAGCAGTTCTTC.

The chain combines TRBV29-1 with TRBJ1-1; D uncertain. Trimming took off 0 bases at V and 10 bases at J, with 15 bases between the two ends. The CDR3 sequence is 13 residues long. Germline V lookup: CDR1 SQVTM, CDR2 ANQGSEA. CDR3 protein: CSVEDKSRVGAFF. In DNA form, the CDR3 reads TGCAGCGTTGAAGATAAGTCCCGAGTCGGAGCTTTCTTT.

The genes are TRBV29-1 and TRBJ1-2; 12 bases fit TRBD1. The CDR3 is 15 amino acids. J lost 6 bases, V lost 7 bases, and 12 bases had no gene match. Germline CDR1 SQVTM, CDR2 ANQGSEA. The CDR3 DNA reads as TGCAGCGCCGACACTTCCGGGACAGGGGGCAATGGCTACACCTTC. It is translated as CSADTSGTGGNGYTF.

This clone was recorded a few times. The chain recombines TRBV9 with TRBJ2-3, with 7 bases lining up with TRBD2. V was pared by 3 bases and J by 1 base, with 5 bases of the junction left unmatched. This CDR3 region has 15 residues. Germline V CDR1 and CDR2: SGDLS, YYNGEE. The CDR3 protein is CASSALGGGTDTQYF. The CDR3 bases are TGTGCCAGCAGCGCCCTTGGGGGGGGCACAGATACGCAGTATTTT. Full variable domain (missing parts from reference TRBV9 and TRBJ2-3): DSGVTQTPKHLITATGQRVTLRCSPRSGDLSVYWYQQSLDQGLQFLIQYYNGEERAKGNILERFSAQQFPDLHSELNLSSLELGDSALYFCASSALGGGTDTQYFGPGTRLTVL.

The chain combines TRBV7-9 with TRBJ2-7; D gene uncertain. The V gene lost 3 bases and the J gene lost 3 bases, with 9 bases spanning the gap. Germline V lookup: CDR1 SEHNR, CDR2 FQNEAQ (reference sequence). The CDR3 spans 13 residues. This chain's CDR3 is CASSLDPDYEQYF. The CDR3 DNA follows: TGTGCCAGCAGCTTGGACCCTGACTACGAGCAGTACTTC.

The rearrangement uses TRBV7-2 and TRBJ1-5; D unresolved. The germline V gene has CDR1 SGHTA and CDR2 FQGNSA. CDR3 length: 13 amino acids. Between the trimmed V and J ends, which lost 6 bases and 7 bases, there was a span of 13 bases. The DNA for the CDR3 is TGTGCCAGCAGTGTAGGTGTCTCCCAGCCCCAGCATTTT. The encoded protein is CASSVGVSQPQHF.

J is TRBJ2-3 and V is TRBV15; 7 bases are shared with TRBD2. The CDR3 covers 16 residues. V dropped 1 base and J dropped 1; count of bases not matched to a gene: 5. In germline, CDR1 is LNHNV, CDR2 YYDKDF (reference sequence). The CDR3 loop reads CATSRGMAGGTDTQYF. The CDR3 DNA is TGTGCCACCAGCAGAGGTATGGCGGGGGGCACAGATACGCAGTATTTT.

In its sample, this clone was seen a few times. This rearrangement joins TRBV6-6 to TRBJ2-2; D is unclear. CDR3 length: 15 amino acids. Trimming removed 0 bases from V and 10 bases from J, with 15 bases in between. CDR1 is MNHNY and CDR2 is SVGAGI in the germline V gene (reference sequence). CDR3 region: CASSYSTSGLQELFF. The CDR3 DNA reads TGTGCCAGCAGTTACTCAACCTCTGGCTTGCAGGAGCTGTTTTTT.

This rearrangement joins TRBV6-5 to TRBJ1-3, with TRBD1 matching over 7 bases. The CDR3 is 14 residues long. CDR1 MNHEY and CDR2 SVGAGI come from the germline V gene. Germline trimming cut 6 bases from V and 4 bases from J; bases unmatched to any gene: 6. The CDR3 loop is CASSPTGEGNTIYF. CDR3 DNA: TGTGCCAGCAGCCCTACAGGGGAGGGAAACACCATATATTTT.

This clone has just a few counts. This CDR3 reads CASSLGGRGRTEAFF. CDR3 coding DNA: TGTGCCAGCTCTCTAGGGGGCAGGGGGCGAACTGAAGCTTTCTTT. This chain links TRBV16 with TRBJ1-1; 8 bases are a match to TRBD1. Trimming took 8 bases from V and 5 from J; bases not matched to a gene: 13. From germline, CDR1 is KGHSY and CDR2 FQNENV. The CDR3 has 15 amino acids. The complete variable domain, with remaining parts taken from reference TRBV16 and TRBJ1-1, reads GEEVAQTPKHLVRGEGQKAKLYCAPIKGHSYVFWYQQVLKNEFKFLISFQNENVFDETGMPKERFSAKCLPNSPCSLEIQATKLEDSAVYFCASSLGGRGRTEAFFGQGTRLTVV.

V gene TRBV5-1 combines with J gene TRBJ1-3; D is perhaps TRBD1 (6 bases). The V end was cut by 4 bases, the J end by 0 bases, with 20 bases between. The CDR3 contains 18 residues. The germline V gene has CDR1 SGHRS and CDR2 YFSETQ. CDR3 in DNA: TGCGCCAGCAGCGGGGGGCTCGGCGGGCTTCGCTCTGGAAACACCATATATTTT. Translated: CASSGGLGGLRSGNTIYF.

The rearrangement uses TRBV11-2 and TRBJ2-7; no reliable D call. The CDR3 is 17 residues long. CDR1 is SGHAT, CDR2 FQNNGV, per germline. V lost 2 bases and J 6 bases, leaving 23 bases between the germline ends. CDR3 in DNA: TGTGCCAGCAGCTTATCCGACGGTGGGCTAGTCTCTCTCGAGCAGTACTTC. Translation: CASSLSDGGLVSLEQYF.

This clone has just one count. The chain combines TRBV6-4 with TRBJ1-2; 11 positions agree with TRBD1. Germline trimming cut 6 bases from V and 3 bases from J; bases unmatched to any gene: 3. CDR3 length: 14 amino acids. The germline V gene has CDR1 MRHNA and CDR2 SNTAGT. CDR3 residues: CASRRDRGDYGYTF. The CDR3 DNA sequence: TGTGCCAGCAGAAGGGACAGGGGGGACTATGGCTACACCTTC.

The chain combines TRBV10-1 with TRBJ1-1; D remains unclear. The germline V gene encodes CDR1 WNHNN and CDR2 SYGVQD (reference sequence). Trimming pared 6 bases from V and 4 bases from J, leaving 6 bases between. The CDR3 runs to 11 residues. The CDR3 coding sequence is TGCGCCAGCAGCCGGGGCACTGAAGCTTTCTTT. As protein: CASSRGTEAFF.